The text below deals with one T cell receptor (beta chain). Its antigen is not known. This sample stems from a study of cytomegalovirus exposure and HLA in healthy donors. The PCR used 60 Vbeta and 13 Jbeta primers. The table came from immunoSEQ multiplex PCR; TCRdb's copy has only in-frame clones and leaves some out. The sample carries 90,000 to 120,000 clones, roughly 80% recorded once. V lost 10 bases and J 4 bases, leaving 13 bases between the germline ends. This CDR3 spans 13 amino acids. The germline CDR1 and CDR2 sequences are WSHSY and SAAADI. Study results and limitations: Most TCR sequences were uncommon, yet certain public TCRs appeared in many donors. A later analysis revealed that TCR association rates differed between HLA loci, peaking at DRB1 and bottoming out at HLA-C. When analyzed later, a missense DCLRE1C variant was found to be linked to TCR beta V- and J-gene trimming. Across donors, sequencing depth was assumed by presence/absence analyses to be roughly uniform.

This chain joins TRBV10-2 and TRBJ2-2, with D perhaps matching TRBD2 (5 bases). Sequenced: PBMCs. This clonotype originated in a man aged 25 to 45 in good health and CMV-seronegative. The CDR3 DNA reads TGCGCCACCCGGGTGAGCGGCACCGGGGAGCTGTTTTTT. Protein sequence: CATRVSGTGELFF.